The entry that follows covers one T cell receptor beta chain sequence. The antigen remains undetermined. The entry originates in a study of CD8 T cells in Susac syndrome. Study-level points and caveats: Regarding the TCR sequencing and HLA analysis, the study admitted that a relatively small number of individuals were involved.

Germline loops: CDR1 DFQATT, CDR2 SNEGSKA (reference sequence). This CDR3 has 15 residues. The J segment lost 4 bases and the V segment lost 2 bases, leaving 5 bases of the junction unmatched. The study used healthy donors as controls matched for age and sex. Negative isolation yielded CD4+ and CD8+ T cells, and FACS enriched TEMRA cells. The authors reverse transcribed about 0.5 to 1 ug RNA with random hexamers. TCRdb reprocessed the immunoSEQ multiplex PCR reads with MiXCR, giving one entry per CDR3 protein. The sample carries 100,000 or so distinct CDR3 sequences, under 95% recorded once. What was sequenced was CD8+ T cells from PBMCs. The chain is built from TRBV20-1 and TRBJ2-7; 13 bases are a match to TRBD2. This clonotype originated in a human donor in good health. In nucleotides, the CDR3 is TGCAGTGCTAGACATAGGACTAGCGGGAGTTACGAGCAGTACTTC. As protein: CSARHRTSGSYEQYF.